The table lists the clone carrying this T cell receptor (beta chain) with a few counts. The antigen is undetermined. This record comes from a study of beta chain features in type 1 diabetes. Whole-study findings and limits: Type 1 diabetes patients had TCRB CDR3s that were shorter (moderately but significantly so) in all four CD4+ subsets. PCR might pick shorter templates more often, in the same way for patients and controls.

CDR1 is SQVTM, CDR2 ANQGSEA, per germline. This CDR3 has 16 amino acids. V shed 7 bases and J shed 1 base, with 22 bases lying between them. Every bit of the isolated RNA underwent reverse transcription, so sequencing read expressed TCRB transcripts. Libraries were prepared by immunoSEQ multiplex PCR; TCRdb keeps only in-frame clonotypes and omits some of them. The table lists over 600,000 clones, under 15% of them singletons, with approximately 0.11% in the top ten. This chain connects TRBV29-1 to TRBJ1-1; D is possibly TRBD1 (6 bases). The TCR was taken from a man aged 30 to 45 with type 1 diabetes. The sequenced sample consisted of naive CD4+ T cells from blood. The CDR3 DNA is TGCAGCGCAGCACAGGGTCTTAGATTCGGGAACACTGAAGCTTTCTTT. Encoded protein: CSAAQGLRFGNTEAFF.